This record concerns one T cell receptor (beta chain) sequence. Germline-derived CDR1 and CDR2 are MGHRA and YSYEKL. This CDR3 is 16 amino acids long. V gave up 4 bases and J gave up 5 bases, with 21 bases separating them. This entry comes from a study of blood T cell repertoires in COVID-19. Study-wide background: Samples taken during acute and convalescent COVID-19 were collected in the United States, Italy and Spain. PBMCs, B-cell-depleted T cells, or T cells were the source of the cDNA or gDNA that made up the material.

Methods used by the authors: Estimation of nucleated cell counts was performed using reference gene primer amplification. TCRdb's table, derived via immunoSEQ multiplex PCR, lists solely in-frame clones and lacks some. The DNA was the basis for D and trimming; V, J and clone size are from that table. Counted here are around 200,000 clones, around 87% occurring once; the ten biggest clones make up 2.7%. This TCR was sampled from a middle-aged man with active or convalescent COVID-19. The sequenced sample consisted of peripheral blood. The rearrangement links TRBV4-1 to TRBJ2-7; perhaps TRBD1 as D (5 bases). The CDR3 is CASSLLTVRSSHEQYF. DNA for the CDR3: TGCGCCAGCAGCCTCTTGACAGTCCGATCGAGTCACGAGCAGTACTTC.